This T cell receptor beta chain was sequenced for a study of CD8+CD57+ T cells in acquired aplastic anemia. For the study at large: The study obtained an average of 3.2 ug of DNA from sorted CD4+ and CD8+ cells. Researchers reported that healthy donors averaged about 11 million reads for CD4+ cells.

Study conclusions and caveats: Patients did not significantly differ from controls in CD8+ Simpson's diversity. About 28 sequences, all CD8+ CDR3, were shared between patients and controls.

Details on this clonotype: The antigen remains undetermined.

The template used for profiling TCR beta VDJ and CDR3 was genomic DNA. TCRdb used MiXCR to reprocess the reads, holding one entry per CDR3 protein. This table has fewer than 250,000 distinct CDR3 sequences, about half appearing once. Material for sequencing was sorted CD4+, CD8+, or CD8+CD57+ T cells (not recorded which) from PBMCs. The TCR was taken from a human donor in good health, serving as a control.

The CDR3 DNA sequence: TGTGCCGCGTCGGGAAGCAGGAGGGCGCACAATGAGCAGTTCTTC. Amino acids: CAASGSRRAHNEQFF. This sequence joins TRBV24-1 and TRBJ2-1; D might be TRBD2 (6 bases). Germline V gene lookup returns CDR1 KGHDR and CDR2 SFDVKD. The CDR3 is 15 residues long. V was trimmed by 12 bases and J by 5 bases, leaving 22 bases between them.